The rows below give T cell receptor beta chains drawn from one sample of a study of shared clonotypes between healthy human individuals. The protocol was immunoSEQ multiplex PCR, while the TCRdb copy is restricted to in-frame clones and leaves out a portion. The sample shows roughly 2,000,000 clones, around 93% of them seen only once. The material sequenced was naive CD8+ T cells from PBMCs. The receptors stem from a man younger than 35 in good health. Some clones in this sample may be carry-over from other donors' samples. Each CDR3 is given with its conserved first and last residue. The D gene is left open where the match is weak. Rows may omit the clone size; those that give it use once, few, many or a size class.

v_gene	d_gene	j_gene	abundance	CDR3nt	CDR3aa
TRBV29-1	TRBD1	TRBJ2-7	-	TGCAGCGTTGAAGAACAGGACAGGGGCTACGAGCAGTACTTC	CSVEEQDRGYEQYF
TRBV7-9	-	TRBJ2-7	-	TGTGCCAGCAGCTCCCCTTACGAGCAGTACTTC	CASSSPYEQYF
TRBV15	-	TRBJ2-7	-	TGTGCCACCAGCCCTCGGCCAGGGTTCGAGCAGTACTTC	CATSPRPGFEQYF
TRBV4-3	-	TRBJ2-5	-	TGCGCCAGCAGCCAGGTGAAGGGATCGCCTGGGGAGACCCAGTACTTC	CASSQVKGSPGETQYF
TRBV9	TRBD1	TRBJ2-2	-	TGTGCCAGCCGGACAGGGGCGTACACCGGGGAGCTGTTTTTT	CASRTGAYTGELFF
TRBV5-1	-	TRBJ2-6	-	TGCGCCAGCAGCTTGGACCACTCTTTGACGGAGGGGGCCAACGTCCTGACTTTC	CASSLDHSLTEGANVLTF
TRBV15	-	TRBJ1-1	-	TGTGCCACCAGCAGAGCACGGGGGAACACTGAAGCTTTCTTT	CATSRARGNTEAFF
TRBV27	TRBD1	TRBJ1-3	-	TGTGCCAGCAGTTTCACAGGGGGTACTGGAAACACCATATATTTT	CASSFTGGTGNTIYF
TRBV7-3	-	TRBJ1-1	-	TGTGCCAGCAGCTTAACTGGAACCAGTGAAGCTTTCTTT	CASSLTGTSEAFF
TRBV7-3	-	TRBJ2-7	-	TGTGCCAGCAGCTTAGACGGATCCTCCTACGAGCAGTACTTC	CASSLDGSSYEQYF
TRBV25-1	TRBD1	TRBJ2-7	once	TGTGCCAGCAGCCAACAGGGGCCCCTTGCCGAGCAGTACTTC	CASSQQGPLAEQYF
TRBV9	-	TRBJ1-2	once	TGTGCCAGCAGCGCCGCAATTGCGGACAGCCTCTATGGCTACACCTTC	CASSAAIADSLYGYTF
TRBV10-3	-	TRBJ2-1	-	TGTGCCATCAGTGTCCGGGACCCGAAAACCAATGAGCAGTTCTTC	CAISVRDPKTNEQFF
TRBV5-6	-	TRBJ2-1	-	TGTGCCAGCAGCCATCGGCCGAGAAGCTCCTACAATGAGCAGTTCTTC	CASSHRPRSSYNEQFF
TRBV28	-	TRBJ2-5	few	TGTGCCAGCAGTTCCCGGTCCCGGGGGTACCAAGAGACCCAGTACTTC	CASSSRSRGYQETQYF
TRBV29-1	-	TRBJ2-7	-	TGCAGCGCAAAAATGGACTACGAGCAGTACTTC	CSAKMDYEQYF
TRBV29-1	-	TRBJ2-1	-	TGCAGCGGGATCTCCGTGGGCTACAATGAGCAGTTCTTC	CSGISVGYNEQFF
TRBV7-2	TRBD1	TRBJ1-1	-	TGTGCCAGCAGCTTAACGGGACAGGGATTGAACACTGAAGCTTTCTTT	CASSLTGQGLNTEAFF
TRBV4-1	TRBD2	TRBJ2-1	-	TGCGCCAGCAGCCAGGCGCCGGGACTAGGGGGGGACAATGAGCAGTTCTTC	CASSQAPGLGGDNEQFF
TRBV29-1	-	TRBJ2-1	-	TGCAGCGTTGGAGGCCTCACCGGCCACAATGAGCAGTTCTTC	CSVGGLTGHNEQFF
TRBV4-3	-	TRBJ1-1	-	TGCGCCAGCAGCCACATAGGCAACGGAACAGGAGCTTTCTTT	CASSHIGNGTGAFF
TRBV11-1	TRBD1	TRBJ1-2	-	TGTGCCAGCAGCCCTGGCAGGGGGTTCTACTACACCTTC	CASSPGRGFYYTF
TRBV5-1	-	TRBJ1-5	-	TGCGCCAGCAGCCTAACCGGCGCCCTCAATCAGCCCCAGCATTTT	CASSLTGALNQPQHF
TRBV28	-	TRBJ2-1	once	TGTGCCAGCAGTTTATCCGGAGAAACGAACAATGAGCAGTTCTTC	CASSLSGETNNEQFF
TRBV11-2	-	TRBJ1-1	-	TGTGCCAGCAGCTTTGGGTTAGGGTACACTGAAGCTTTCTTT	CASSFGLGYTEAFF
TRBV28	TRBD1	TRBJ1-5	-	TGTGCCAGCAGACAACAGGGGGGGAGCAATCAGCCCCAGCATTTT	CASRQQGGSNQPQHF
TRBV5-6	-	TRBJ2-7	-	TGTGCCAGCAGCTTGCCCCCCATCGAGCAGTACTTC	CASSLPPIEQYF
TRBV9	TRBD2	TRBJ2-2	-	TGTGCCAGCAGCCCCCAGCGGGGGTCCACCGGGGAGCTGTTTTTT	CASSPQRGSTGELFF
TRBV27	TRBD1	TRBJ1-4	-	TGTGCCAGCAGTTCGTCCGGACAGGGCGTTACTAATGAAAAACTGTTTTTT	CASSSSGQGVTNEKLFF
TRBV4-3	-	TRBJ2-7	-	TGCGCCAGCAGCCAAGAGGGGGGGCCCTCCTACGAGCAGTACTTC	CASSQEGGPSYEQYF
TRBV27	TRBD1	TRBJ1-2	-	TGTGCCAGCAGTTTATCGGCAGGGGGCGCCTATGGCTACACCTTC	CASSLSAGGAYGYTF
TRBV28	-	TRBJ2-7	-	TGTGCCAGCAGTTTCGGAATATGGGAGGCCCCTGATAACTTC	CASSFGIWEAPDNF
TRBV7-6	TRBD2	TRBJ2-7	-	TGTGCCAGCAGCGTGACTAGCGGGTACTCCTACGAGCAGTACTTC	CASSVTSGYSYEQYF
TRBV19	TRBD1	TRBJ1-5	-	TGTGCCAGTAGCCGGACAGGGTTAGTCAATCAGCCCCAGCATTTT	CASSRTGLVNQPQHF
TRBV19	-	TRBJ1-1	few	TGTGCCAGTAGGTCAGGGAGAGTCGAAGCTTTCTTT	CASRSGRVEAFF
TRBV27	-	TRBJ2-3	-	TGTGCCAGCAGAAGGCCGGAGCGCCCAGATACGCAGTATTTT	CASRRPERPDTQYF
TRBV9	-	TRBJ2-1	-	TGTGCCAGCAGCTCCCGGGCTAGATCCGATGAGCAGTTCTTC	CASSSRARSDEQFF
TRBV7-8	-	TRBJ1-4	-	TGTGCCAGCAGCTTAGTCACCCCCAGGAGCGTAAATGAAAAACTGTTTTTT	CASSLVTPRSVNEKLFF
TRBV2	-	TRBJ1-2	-	TGTGCCAGCACCACAGCAAAGTCTAACTATGGCTACACCTTC	CASTTAKSNYGYTF
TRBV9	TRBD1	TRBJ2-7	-	TGTGCCAGCAGCGTAGGACAGGGGCCCTACGAGCAGTACTTC	CASSVGQGPYEQYF
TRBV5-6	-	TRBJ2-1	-	TGTGCCAGCAGCTTGAGGGGCAGGCTAAGCGAGCCCACCTACAATGAGCAGTTCTTC	CASSLRGRLSEPTYNEQFF
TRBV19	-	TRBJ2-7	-	TGTGCCAGTAGTACCCCGTCGGGGGCTACCTACGAGCAGTACTTC	CASSTPSGATYEQYF
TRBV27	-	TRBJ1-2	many	TGTGCCAGCAGTCCCCTAGGGCAGCTCTATGGCTACACCTTC	CASSPLGQLYGYTF
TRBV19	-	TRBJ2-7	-	TGTGCCAGTAGTATAGGACAGAACTACGAGCAGTACTTC	CASSIGQNYEQYF
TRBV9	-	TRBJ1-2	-	TGTGCCAGCAGCGTAGCTACGGGGAATGGCTACACCTTC	CASSVATGNGYTF
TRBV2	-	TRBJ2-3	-	TGTGCCAGCAGTGAGGGTTTAGCGAAGTCCACAGATACGCAGTATTTT	CASSEGLAKSTDTQYF
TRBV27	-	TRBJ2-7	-	TGTGCCAGCAGGCCCAGGGGGGACCACGAGCAGTACTTC	CASRPRGDHEQYF
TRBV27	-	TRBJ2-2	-	TGTGCCAGCAGTTTCCGGGACTCCACCGGGGAGCTGTTTTTT	CASSFRDSTGELFF
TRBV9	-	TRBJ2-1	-	TGTGCCAGCAGCGTAGAATCGCGGGGTTACAATGAGCAGTTCTTC	CASSVESRGYNEQFF
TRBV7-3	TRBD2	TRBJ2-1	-	TGTGCCAGCAGCCCTAGCGGGAGTCGATGGGAGCAGTTCTTC	CASSPSGSRWEQFF
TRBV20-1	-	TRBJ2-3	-	TGCAGTGCTTTTTATACAGATACGCAGTATTTT	CSAFYTDTQYF
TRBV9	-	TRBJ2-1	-	TGTGCCAGCAGCGTAGAACAGAGCTCCTACAATGAGCAGTTCTTC	CASSVEQSSYNEQFF
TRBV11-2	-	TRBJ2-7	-	TGTGCCAGCAGTGGCAGGGCCATCCTCTACGAGCAGTACTTC	CASSGRAILYEQYF
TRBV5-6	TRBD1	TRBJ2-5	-	TGTGCCAGCAGCTTCGGACAGGGGGCTTCGGAGACCCAGTACTTC	CASSFGQGASETQYF